Reported below is one TCR beta chain. J gave up 2 bases and V 4 bases, and 2 bases lay outside the gene matches. The CDR3 runs 13 residues. Germline-derived CDR1 and CDR2 are SQVTM and ANQGSEA. This record belongs to a study of blood T cell repertoires in COVID-19. Background on the study: Acute and convalescent COVID-19 specimens originated in the United States, Italy and Spain. From T cells, B-cell-depleted T cells, or PBMCs came the material, which was cDNA or gDNA.

Authors' processing steps: The authors estimated nucleated cell counts from reference gene primer amplification. Assay: immunoSEQ multiplex PCR; the TCRdb copy retains only in-frame clones and omits some. V and J calls and clone size follow that table, whereas D and trimming were derived from the DNA. In the table there are around 140,000 clones, roughly 79% of which are singletons. The chain recombines TRBV29-1 with TRBJ1-5; 7 bases fit TRBD1. This clonotype was sampled from a human donor in a cohort sampled during active COVID-19. Sample: peripheral blood. CDR3 amino acids: CSVATGGNQPQHF. In DNA, the CDR3 is TGCAGCGTTGCAACAGGGGGCAATCAGCCCCAGCATTTT.